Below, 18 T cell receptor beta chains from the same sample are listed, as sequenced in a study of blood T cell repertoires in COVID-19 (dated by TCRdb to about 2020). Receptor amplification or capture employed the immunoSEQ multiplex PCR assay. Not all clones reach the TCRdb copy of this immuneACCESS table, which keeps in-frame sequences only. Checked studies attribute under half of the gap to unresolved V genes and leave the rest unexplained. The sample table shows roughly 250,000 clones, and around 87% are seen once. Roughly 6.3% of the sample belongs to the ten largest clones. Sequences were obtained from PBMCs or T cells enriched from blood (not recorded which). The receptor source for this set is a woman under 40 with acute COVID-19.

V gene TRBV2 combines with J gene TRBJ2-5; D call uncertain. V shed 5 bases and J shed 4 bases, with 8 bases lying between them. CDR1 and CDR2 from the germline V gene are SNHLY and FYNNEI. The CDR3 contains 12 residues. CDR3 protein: CASSYKSETQYF. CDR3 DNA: TGTGCCAGCAGTTACAAATCAGAGACCCAGTACTTC.

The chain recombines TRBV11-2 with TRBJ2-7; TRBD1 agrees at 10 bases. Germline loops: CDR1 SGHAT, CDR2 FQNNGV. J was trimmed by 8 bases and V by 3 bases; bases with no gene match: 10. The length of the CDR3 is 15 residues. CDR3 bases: TGTGCCAGCAGCTTTTCCAGAGGGACAGGGGTTCAGCAGTACTTC. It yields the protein CASSFSRGTGVQQYF.

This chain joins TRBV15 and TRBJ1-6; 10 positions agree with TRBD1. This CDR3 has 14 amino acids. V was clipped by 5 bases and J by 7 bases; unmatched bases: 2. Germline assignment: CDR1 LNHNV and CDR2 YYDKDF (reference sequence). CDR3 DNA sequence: TGTGCCACCAGCGGGGACAGGGGAAATTCACCCCTCCACTTT. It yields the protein CATSGDRGNSPLHF.

This CDR3 reads CASSSNPPPGGSGNTIYF. CDR3 DNA: TGTGCCAGCAGCTCGAACCCTCCCCCAGGGGGCTCTGGAAACACCATATATTTT. This chain joins TRBV7-2 and TRBJ1-3, with 7 bases that match TRBD1. J lost 0 bases, V lost 4 bases, and 12 bases had no gene match. This CDR3 has 18 amino acids. CDR1 is SGHTA, CDR2 FQGNSA, per germline.

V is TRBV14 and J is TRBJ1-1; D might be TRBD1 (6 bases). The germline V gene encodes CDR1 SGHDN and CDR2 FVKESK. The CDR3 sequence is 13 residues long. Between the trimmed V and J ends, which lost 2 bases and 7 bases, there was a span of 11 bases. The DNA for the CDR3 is TGTGCCAGCAGCCAATGGCGGGGGCGTGAAGCTTTCTTT. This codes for CASSQWRGREAFF.

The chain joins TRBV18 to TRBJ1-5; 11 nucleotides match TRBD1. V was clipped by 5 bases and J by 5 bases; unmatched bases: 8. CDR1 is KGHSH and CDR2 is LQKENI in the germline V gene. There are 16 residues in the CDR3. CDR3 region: CASSFSRDRGYQPQHF. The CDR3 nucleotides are TGTGCCAGCTCATTTAGTAGGGACAGGGGGTATCAGCCCCAGCATTTT.

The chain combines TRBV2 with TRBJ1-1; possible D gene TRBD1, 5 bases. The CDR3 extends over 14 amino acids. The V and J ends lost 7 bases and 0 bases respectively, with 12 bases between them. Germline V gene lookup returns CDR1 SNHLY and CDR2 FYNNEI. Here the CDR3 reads CASMPQGLNTEAFF. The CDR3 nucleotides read TGTGCCAGCATGCCGCAGGGCTTGAACACTGAAGCTTTCTTT.

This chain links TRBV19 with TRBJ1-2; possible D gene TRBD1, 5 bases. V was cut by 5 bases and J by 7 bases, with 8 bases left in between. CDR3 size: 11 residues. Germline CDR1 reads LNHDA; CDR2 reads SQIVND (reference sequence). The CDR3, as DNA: TGTGCCAGTAGTCCGGGACTTGGCTACACCTTC. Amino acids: CASSPGLGYTF.

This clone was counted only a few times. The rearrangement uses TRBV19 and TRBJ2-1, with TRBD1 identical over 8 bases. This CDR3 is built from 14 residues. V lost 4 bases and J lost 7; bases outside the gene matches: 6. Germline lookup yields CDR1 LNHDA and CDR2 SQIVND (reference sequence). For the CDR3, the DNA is TGTGCCAGTAGTACCCAGGGGGCGTATAATGAGCAGTTCTTC. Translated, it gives CASSTQGAYNEQFF.

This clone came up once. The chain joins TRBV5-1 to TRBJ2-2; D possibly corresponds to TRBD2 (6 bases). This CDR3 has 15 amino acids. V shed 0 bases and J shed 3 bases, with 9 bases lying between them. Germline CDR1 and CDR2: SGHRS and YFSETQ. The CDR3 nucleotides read TGCGCCAGCAGCTTGGTTAGCGGAGACACCGGGGAGCTGTTTTTT. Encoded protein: CASSLVSGDTGELFF. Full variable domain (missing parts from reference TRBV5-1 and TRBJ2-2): KAGVTQTPRYLIKTRGQQVTLSCSPISGHRSVSWYQQTPGQGLQFLFEYFSETQRNKGNFPGRFSGRQFSNSRSEMNVSTLELGDSALYLCASSLVSGDTGELFFGEGSRLTVL.

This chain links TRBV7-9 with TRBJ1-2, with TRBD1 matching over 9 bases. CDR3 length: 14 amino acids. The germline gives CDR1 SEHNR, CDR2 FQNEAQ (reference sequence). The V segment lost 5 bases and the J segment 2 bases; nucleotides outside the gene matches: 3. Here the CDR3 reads CASSRQGGNYGYTF. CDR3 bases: TGTGCCAGCAGCCGACAGGGGGGCAACTATGGCTACACCTTC.

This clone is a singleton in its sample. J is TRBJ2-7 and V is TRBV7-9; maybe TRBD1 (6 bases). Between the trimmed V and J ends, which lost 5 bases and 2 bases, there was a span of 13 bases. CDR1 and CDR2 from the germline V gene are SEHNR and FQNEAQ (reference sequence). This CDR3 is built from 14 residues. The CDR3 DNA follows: TGTGCCAGCAGCCTAAGGACAGCCGCCTACGAGCAGTACTTC. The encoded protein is CASSLRTAAYEQYF. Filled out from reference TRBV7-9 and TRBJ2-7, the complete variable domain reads DTGVSQNPRHKITKRGQNVTFRCDPISEHNRLYWYRQTLGQGPEFLTYFQNEAQLEKSRLLSDRFSAERPKGSFSTLEIQRTEQGDSAMYLCASSLRTAAYEQYFGPGTRLTVT.

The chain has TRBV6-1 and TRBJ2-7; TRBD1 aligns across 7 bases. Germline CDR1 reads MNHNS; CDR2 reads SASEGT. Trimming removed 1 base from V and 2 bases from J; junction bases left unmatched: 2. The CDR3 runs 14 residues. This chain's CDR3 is CASSEVQGPYEQYF. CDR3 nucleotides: TGTGCCAGCAGTGAAGTACAGGGGCCCTACGAGCAGTACTTC.

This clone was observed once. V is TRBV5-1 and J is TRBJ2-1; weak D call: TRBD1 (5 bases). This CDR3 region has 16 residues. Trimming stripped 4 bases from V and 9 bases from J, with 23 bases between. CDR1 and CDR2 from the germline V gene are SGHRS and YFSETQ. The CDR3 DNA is TGCGCCAGCAGCCTACTTGGGGCGATCGATATGACTGAGCAGTTCTTC. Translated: CASSLLGAIDMTEQFF.

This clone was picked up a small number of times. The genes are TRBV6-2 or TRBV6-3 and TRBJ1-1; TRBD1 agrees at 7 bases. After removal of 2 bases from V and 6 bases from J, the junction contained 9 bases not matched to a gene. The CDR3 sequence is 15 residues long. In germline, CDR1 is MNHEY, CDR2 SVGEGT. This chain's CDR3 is CASSYRDSGVSEAFF. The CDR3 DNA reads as TGTGCCAGCAGTTACCGGGACAGCGGCGTATCTGAAGCTTTCTTT.

The CDR3 here is CASSLEGQFYNEQFF. DNA for the CDR3: TGCGCCAGCAGCTTGGAAGGACAGTTCTACAATGAGCAGTTCTTC. V and J are TRBV5-1 and TRBJ2-1, with D tentatively TRBD1 (6 bases). Trimming pared 0 bases from V and 3 bases from J, leaving 10 bases between. Germline V CDR1 and CDR2: SGHRS, YFSETQ. The CDR3 contains 15 residues.

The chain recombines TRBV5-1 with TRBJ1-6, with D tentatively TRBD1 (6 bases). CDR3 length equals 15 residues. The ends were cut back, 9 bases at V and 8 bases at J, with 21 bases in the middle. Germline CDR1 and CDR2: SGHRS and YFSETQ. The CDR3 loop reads CATSITGQNDSPLHF. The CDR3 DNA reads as TGCGCCACCTCCATAACAGGACAGAATGATTCACCCCTCCACTTT.

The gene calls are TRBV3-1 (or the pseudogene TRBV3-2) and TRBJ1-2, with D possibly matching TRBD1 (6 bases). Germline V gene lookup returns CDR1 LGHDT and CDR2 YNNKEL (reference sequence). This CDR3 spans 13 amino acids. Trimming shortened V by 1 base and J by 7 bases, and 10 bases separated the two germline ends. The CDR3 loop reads CASSQVPGAGYTF. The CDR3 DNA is TGTGCCAGCAGCCAAGTACCAGGGGCTGGCTACACCTTC.